The 4 T cell receptor beta chains given below trace back to one sample, sequenced in a study of CD8+ T cells in alopecia areata. Following extraction, RNA underwent reverse transcription to cDNA, which served as the sequencing template. Sequenced by immunoSEQ multiplex PCR; TCRdb stores in-frame clones only, minus some. The sample contains a few hundred thousand clones, roughly three fifths of which appear only once. The sequenced sample was CD8+ T cells sorted from blood. Receptors originate from a human donor in good health.

With regard to this clone: At the DNA level, this CDR3 is encoded by other sequences in the same sample as well. The rearrangement joins TRBV9 to TRBJ1-5; D is unclear. The germline V gene has CDR1 SGDLS and CDR2 YYNGEE. This CDR3 spans 14 amino acids. V was trimmed by 0 bases and J by 1 base, leaving 5 bases between them. The CDR3 sequence: CASSVGGSNQPQHF. CDR3 coding DNA: TGTGCCAGCAGCGTAGGCGGAAGCAATCAGCCCCAGCATTTT.

This chain joins TRBV5-1 and TRBJ2-5; D may correspond to TRBD1 or TRBD2 (5 bases each). CDR3 size: 13 residues. The V end was cut by 1 base, the J end by 4 bases, with 8 bases between. Per germline, CDR1 SGHRS and CDR2 YFSETQ. Here the CDR3 DNA reads TGCGCCAGCAGCTTGTCTGGGGGAGAGACCCAGTACTTC. It yields the protein CASSLSGGETQYF.

The genes are TRBV27 and TRBJ2-7; unclear D gene. Germline V gene data show CDR1 as MNHEY and CDR2 as SMNVEV (reference sequence). V was cut by 6 bases and J by 1 base, with 10 bases left in between. This CDR3 is built from 13 residues. The chain's CDR3 is CASRPSISYEQYF. As DNA, the CDR3 is TGTGCCAGCAGACCATCGATATCCTACGAGCAGTACTTC.

The V and J genes are TRBV7-6 and TRBJ2-1; 13 nucleotides line up with TRBD2. V shed 4 bases, J shed 8 bases, and the junction held 5 bases outside the gene matches. Looked up from germline, CDR1 is SGHVS and CDR2 is FNYEAQ. The CDR3 consists of 15 residues. CDR3 nucleotide sequence: TGTGCCAGCAGCTATGGGACTAGCGGGGACTATGAGCAGTTCTTC. It codes for CASSYGTSGDYEQFF.